The next 32 T cell receptor beta chains were all read from a single sample in a study of blood T cells in healthy people across ages. A second PCR of roughly 7 to 11 cycles used a sample-barcoded 5' primer and a J-beta primer mix. A single record per CDR3 protein comes from TCRdb applying MiXCR to the 5' RACE reads. Of about 1.5 million distinct CDR3 sequences in the sample, approximately 39% were seen once. The specimen was blood. The receptors were gathered from a woman younger than 30 in good health.

The chain links TRBV10-3 to TRBJ2-3; 10 bases map to TRBD1. The CDR3 contains 14 residues. With V trimmed by 11 bases and J by 4 bases, 9 bases remained unmatched. Germline CDR1 is ENHRY and CDR2 is SYGVKD. The CDR3 region has the DNA TGTGCCTTCTCCTCGGACAGGGGGTCAGATACGCAGTATTTT. This codes for CAFSSDRGSDTQYF.

Only a few counts were recorded for this clonotype. The chain is built from TRBV6-2 or TRBV6-3 and TRBJ2-7; no firm D call. Trimming stripped 1 base from V and 6 bases from J, with 7 bases between. The CDR3 spans 12 residues. Germline loops: CDR1 MNHEY, CDR2 SVGEGT. The CDR3 DNA follows: TGTGCCAGCAGTTACTACCGAGGCGAGCAGTACTTC. Translation: CASSYYRGEQYF.

The chain is built from TRBV3-1 and TRBJ2-3; D is undetermined. The CDR3 spans 15 residues. Germline V gene sequence: CDR1 LGHDT, CDR2 YNNKEL (reference sequence). Trimming pared 0 bases from V and 3 bases from J, leaving 10 bases between. The CDR3 reads CASSQEVGKTDTQYF. The CDR3 nucleotides read TGTGCCAGCAGCCAAGAAGTGGGAAAAACAGATACGCAGTATTTT.

The table lists this clonotype with many counts. The rearrangement joins TRBV6-2 or TRBV6-3 to TRBJ2-7, with D hard to call. V gave up 2 bases and J gave up 2 bases, with 4 bases separating them. From germline, CDR1 is MNHEY and CDR2 SVGEGT. The CDR3 covers 12 residues. The CDR3 spells CASSYRAYEQYF. CDR3 DNA sequence: TGTGCCAGCAGTTACCGTGCCTACGAGCAGTACTTC.

Only a few counts were recorded for this clonotype. The CDR3 DNA sequence: TGTGCCAGCAGGCCTAAATCCTACGAGCAGTACTTC. Its translation: CASRPKSYEQYF. This chain joins TRBV28 and TRBJ2-7; D gene unclear. This CDR3 contains 12 residues. Germline CDR1 and CDR2: MDHEN and SYDVKM. The ends were cut back, 6 bases at V and 1 base at J, with 7 bases in the middle.

The chain links TRBV24-1 to TRBJ2-6, with no clear D. Per the germline V gene, CDR1 is KGHDR and CDR2 is SFDVKD. Between the trimmed V and J ends, which lost 7 bases and 4 bases, there was a span of 7 bases. The CDR3 extends over 13 amino acids. CDR3 bases: TGTGCCACCAGGCCCCCCGGGGCCAACGTCCTGACTTTC. Protein: CATRPPGANVLTF.

The V and J genes are TRBV27 and TRBJ2-1, with D hard to call. With 5 bases removed from V and 5 bases from J, the gap between germline ends came to 13 bases. The germline gives CDR1 MNHEY, CDR2 SMNVEV (reference sequence). The CDR3 totals 14 residues. The CDR3: CASSVVVDHNEQFF. CDR3 nucleotide sequence: TGTGCCAGCAGTGTAGTGGTGGATCACAATGAGCAGTTCTTC.

The chain recombines TRBV20-1 with TRBJ1-4; no clear D gene. The CDR3 has 13 amino acids. Germline-derived CDR1 and CDR2 are DFQATT and SNEGSKA (reference sequence). V lost 5 bases and J 3 bases, leaving 10 bases between the germline ends. The CDR3 nucleotides read TGCAGTGCTCTGAGGCAAGCTAATGAAAAACTGTTTTTT. Encoded protein: CSALRQANEKLFF.

The rearrangement uses TRBV6-5 and TRBJ2-1; a weak D match, TRBD1 (5 bases). CDR1 and CDR2 (germline): MNHEY, SVGAGI. V was cut by 6 bases and J by 3 bases, with 18 bases left in between. The CDR3 runs 16 residues. CDR3 sequence reads: CASRTDLLGVYNEQFF. CDR3 DNA sequence: TGTGCCAGCAGGACGGACCTCCTAGGGGTCTACAATGAGCAGTTCTTC.

The V gene is TRBV12-3 or TRBV12-4, the J gene TRBJ2-3, with 7 bases lining up with TRBD2. Germline trimming cut 6 bases from V and 1 base from J; bases unmatched to any gene: 10. The CDR3 loop spans 16 amino acids. CDR3 amino acids: CASSPVRGGGTDTQYF. As DNA, the CDR3 is TGTGCCAGCAGCCCGGTCCGCGGGGGAGGCACAGATACGCAGTATTTT.

The chain combines TRBV20-1 with TRBJ2-1; D call uncertain. The CDR3 covers 14 residues. The V end lost 0 bases, the J end lost 6 bases, and 12 bases lay between the germline ends. The germline V gene has CDR1 DFQATT and CDR2 SNEGSKA (reference sequence). CDR3 nucleotides: TGCAGTGCTAGAGATGGAAAGGGTGGCAATGAGCAGTTCTTC. It encodes CSARDGKGGNEQFF.

The V call is TRBV6-6, the J call TRBJ1-2; D is ambiguous. This CDR3 is built from 16 residues. CDR1 is MNHNY, CDR2 SVGAGI, per germline (reference sequence). The V end lost 2 bases, the J end lost 6 bases, and 19 bases lay between the germline ends. CDR3 residues: CASSYRRPGIGDGYTF. CDR3 DNA: TGTGCCAGCAGTTACCGCCGCCCTGGGATTGGGGATGGCTACACCTTC.

This clonotype occurred once. The chain combines TRBV20-1 with TRBJ2-7, with 7 nucleotides matching TRBD1. Unmatched junction bases numbered 12, after V lost 8 bases and J lost 2 bases. Germline V gives CDR1 DFQATT, CDR2 SNEGSKA (reference sequence). This CDR3 is 14 amino acids long. CDR3 in amino acids: CSTNRQGVAYEQYF. The CDR3 DNA reads TGCAGTACGAATAGACAGGGAGTAGCCTACGAGCAGTACTTC.

The chain is built from TRBV21-1 and TRBJ2-1; the table calls TRBD2, which could not be checked here. TRBV21-1 is annotated as a pseudogene. The length of the CDR3 is 16 residues. In nucleotides, the CDR3 is TGTGCCAGCAGCGCGGGAGTAGGGGAACACAACAATGAGCAGTTCTTC. It encodes CASSAGVGEHNNEQFF.

V gene TRBV7-9 combines with J gene TRBJ2-7; maybe TRBD1 (7 bases). The V end was cut by 5 bases, the J end by 1 base, with 15 bases between. There are 15 residues in the CDR3. CDR1 SEHNR and CDR2 FQNEAQ come from the germline V gene (reference sequence). CDR3 in DNA: TGTGCCAGCAGCCAGGCCCAGGGGGGTTCCTACGAGCAGTACTTC. Its translation: CASSQAQGGSYEQYF.

The chain uses TRBV6-1 and TRBJ2-3; no definite D call. The germline CDR1 and CDR2 sequences are MNHNS and SASEGT. The CDR3 runs to 12 residues. V was shortened by 7 bases and J by 6 bases, with 11 bases between the two germline ends. DNA for the CDR3: TGTGCCAGCACCCCCGCCCGGGATACGCAGTATTTT. Amino acid sequence: CASTPARDTQYF.

CDR3 DNA: TGTGCCAGCTCACCTGTAGGCCAAGGACAGGGGCGGAATGGCTACACCTTC. It specifies CASSPVGQGQGRNGYTF. The V call is TRBV18, the J call TRBJ1-2; 9 bases match TRBD1. The germline V gene encodes CDR1 KGHSH and CDR2 LQKENI. V lost 3 bases, J lost 6 bases, and 14 bases stayed unmatched. This CDR3 has 17 amino acids.

The chain carries TRBV5-1 and TRBJ2-7; 9 bases fit TRBD1. The CDR3 contains 15 residues. V shed 4 bases, J shed 1 base, and the junction held 6 bases outside the gene matches. Germline CDR1 reads SGHRS; CDR2 reads YFSETQ. The DNA for the CDR3 is TGCGCCAGCAGCCTACAGGGGGCCGGGTCCTACGAGCAGTACTTC. Its protein product is CASSLQGAGSYEQYF. Combining the CDR3 with reference TRBV5-1 and TRBJ2-7 gives the whole variable domain KAGVTQTPRYLIKTRGQQVTLSCSPISGHRSVSWYQQTPGQGLQFLFEYFSETQRNKGNFPGRFSGRQFSNSRSEMNVSTLELGDSALYLCASSLQGAGSYEQYFGPGTRLTVT.

This chain uses TRBV6-5 with TRBJ1-2, with unresolved D. Trimming pared 5 bases from V and 3 bases from J, leaving 10 bases between. Per the germline V gene, CDR1 is MNHEY and CDR2 is SVGAGI. The CDR3 covers 13 residues. The CDR3 DNA sequence: TGTGCCAGCAGTCAATCGCGGGACTATGGCTACACCTTC. Its protein is CASSQSRDYGYTF.

V usage is TRBV27 and J usage is TRBJ2-1; D might be TRBD1 (6 bases). The V gene's germline CDR1 is MNHEY and CDR2 SMNVEV (reference sequence). The V and J ends lost 6 bases and 7 bases respectively, with 10 bases between them. This CDR3 has 12 amino acids. This CDR3 reads CASRRTANEQFF. The CDR3, as DNA: TGTGCCAGCAGAAGGACAGCTAATGAGCAGTTCTTC.

This chain links TRBV7-2 with TRBJ2-1, with D possibly being TRBD1 or TRBD2 (6 bases each). This CDR3 is 16 amino acids long. Trimming stripped 4 bases from V and 0 bases from J, with 13 bases between. Germline-derived CDR1 and CDR2 are SGHTA and FQGNSA. CDR3 residues: CASSSGGVSSYNEQFF. The CDR3 DNA reads as TGTGCCAGCAGCTCCGGGGGCGTCAGCTCCTACAATGAGCAGTTCTTC.

J is TRBJ2-1 and V is TRBV2, with unresolved D. V lost 10 bases and J 3 bases, leaving 7 bases between the germline ends. CDR1 is SNHLY and CDR2 is FYNNEI in the germline V gene. The CDR3 runs to 11 residues. This chain's CDR3 is CATFYYNEQFF. The CDR3 region has the DNA TGTGCCACTTTTTACTACAATGAGCAGTTCTTC.

The rearrangement links TRBV19 to TRBJ1-4, with D possibly matching TRBD1 (5 bases). V shed 3 bases and J shed 7 bases, with 15 bases lying between them. The CDR3 totals 15 residues. In germline, CDR1 is LNHDA, CDR2 SQIVND (reference sequence). The CDR3 loop is CASSIDPGISEKLFF. DNA for the CDR3: TGTGCCAGTAGTATCGATCCAGGGATTTCTGAAAAACTGTTTTTT.

This CDR3 is CASSLSVGFNEQYF. The CDR3 DNA is TGTGCCAGCAGTTTGTCAGTAGGGTTCAATGAGCAGTACTTC. The chain uses TRBV12-3 or TRBV12-4 and TRBJ2-7; D gene unclear. The CDR3 consists of 14 residues. V lost 3 bases to trimming and J lost 7 bases, with 16 bases between them.

The chain links TRBV12-3 or TRBV12-4 to TRBJ2-5, with 12 bases identical to TRBD2. The CDR3 extends over 16 amino acids. The V segment lost 4 bases and the J segment 11 bases; nucleotides outside the gene matches: 14. CDR3 coding DNA: TGTGCCAGCAGTTCCCTTGGACTAGCGGGACACAATGAGCAGTACTTC. This codes for CASSSLGLAGHNEQYF.

The rearrangement links TRBV20-1 to TRBJ1-4; 8 nucleotides agree with TRBD1. The germline V gene encodes CDR1 DFQATT and CDR2 SNEGSKA (reference sequence). The CDR3 length is 16 residues. V gave up 6 bases and J gave up 7 bases; unmatched junction bases: 16. The CDR3 region is CSAIRDRNAMGEKLFF. CDR3 bases: TGCAGTGCAATCCGGGACAGGAACGCGATGGGTGAAAAACTGTTTTTT.

This clonotype turned up a few times. The gene calls are TRBV11-2 and TRBJ1-1; tentative D call: TRBD1 (5 bases). Trimming pared 1 base from V and 2 bases from J, leaving 17 bases between. Germline loops: CDR1 SGHAT, CDR2 FQNNGV. There are 17 residues in the CDR3. The CDR3 reads CASSLGLYNRLNTEAFF. The CDR3, as DNA: TGTGCCAGCAGCTTAGGGTTGTATAACAGGCTCAACACTGAAGCTTTCTTT.

A word on this clonotype: One end of the junction does not line up with germline, which may come from a read error. The chain has TRBV7-4 and TRBJ1-6; D is undetermined. This CDR3 region has 16 residues. Germline V gene lookup returns CDR1 SGHVT and CDR2 SQSDAQ. The CDR3 DNA sequence: TGTGCCAGCATCTTATGGGAGAGCTCCTATAATTCACCCCTCCACTTT. It codes for CASILWESSYNSPLHF. The full variable domain, completed using reference TRBV7-4 and TRBJ1-6, is GAGVSQSPRYKVAKRGRDVALRCDSISGHVTLYWYRQTLGQGSEVLTYSQSDAQRDKSGRPSGRFSAERPERSVSTLKIQRTEQGDSAVYLCASILWESSYNSPLHFGNGTRLTVT.

This clonotype turned up a few times. This chain links TRBV29-1 with TRBJ2-3, with a tentative D call TRBD2 (5 bases). This CDR3 comprises 12 residues. V lost 3 bases, J lost 4 bases, and 8 bases lay in between. The germline V gene has CDR1 SQVTM and CDR2 ANQGSEA. The DNA of the CDR3 is TGCAGCGTTGATTTCGGGGCAGATACGCAGTATTTT. Its protein product is CSVDFGADTQYF.

V is TRBV10-3 and J is TRBJ1-1; D perhaps matches TRBD1 (6 bases). Trimming removed 6 bases at V and 0 bases at J, with 26 bases between. CDR1 is ENHRY and CDR2 is SYGVKD in the germline V gene. CDR3 length: 19 amino acids. The CDR3 sequence: CAISEEVRAGVGLNTEAFF. The CDR3 bases are TGTGCCATCAGCGAGGAGGTTAGGGCAGGGGTCGGTCTGAACACTGAAGCTTTCTTT.

This clonotype was seen ten or more times. The chain carries TRBV20-1 and TRBJ1-2, with a tentative D call TRBD1 (6 bases). Trimming removed 8 bases from V and 7 bases from J, with 8 bases in between. CDR3 length: 9 residues. Germline V CDR1 and CDR2: DFQATT, SNEGSKA (reference sequence). The CDR3 spells CSRGSGYTF. CDR3 bases: TGCAGTAGGGGGTCTGGCTACACCTTC.

The J gene is TRBJ2-1, the V gene TRBV5-1; no clear D. Per the germline V gene, CDR1 is SGHRS and CDR2 is YFSETQ. The V and J ends lost 2 bases and 5 bases respectively, with 23 bases between them. This CDR3 has 18 amino acids. The CDR3 coding sequence is TGCGCCAGCAGCTTTCCACTCGTTAGGGCAAACACAGACAATGAGCAGTTCTTC. Translating it yields CASSFPLVRANTDNEQFF.